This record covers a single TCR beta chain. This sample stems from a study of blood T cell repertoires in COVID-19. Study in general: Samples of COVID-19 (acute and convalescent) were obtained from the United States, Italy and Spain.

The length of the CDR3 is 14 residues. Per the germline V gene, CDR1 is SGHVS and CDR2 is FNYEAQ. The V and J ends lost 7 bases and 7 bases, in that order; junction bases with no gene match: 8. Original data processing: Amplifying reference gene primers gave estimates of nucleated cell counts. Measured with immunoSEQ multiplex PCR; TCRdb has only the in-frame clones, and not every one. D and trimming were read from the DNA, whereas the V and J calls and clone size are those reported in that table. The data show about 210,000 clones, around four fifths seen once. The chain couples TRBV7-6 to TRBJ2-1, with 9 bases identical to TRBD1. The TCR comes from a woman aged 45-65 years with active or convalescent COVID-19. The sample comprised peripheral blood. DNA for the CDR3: TGTGCCAGCACCCCGGGACAGGGTATGAATGAGCAGTTCTTC. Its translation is CASTPGQGMNEQFF.